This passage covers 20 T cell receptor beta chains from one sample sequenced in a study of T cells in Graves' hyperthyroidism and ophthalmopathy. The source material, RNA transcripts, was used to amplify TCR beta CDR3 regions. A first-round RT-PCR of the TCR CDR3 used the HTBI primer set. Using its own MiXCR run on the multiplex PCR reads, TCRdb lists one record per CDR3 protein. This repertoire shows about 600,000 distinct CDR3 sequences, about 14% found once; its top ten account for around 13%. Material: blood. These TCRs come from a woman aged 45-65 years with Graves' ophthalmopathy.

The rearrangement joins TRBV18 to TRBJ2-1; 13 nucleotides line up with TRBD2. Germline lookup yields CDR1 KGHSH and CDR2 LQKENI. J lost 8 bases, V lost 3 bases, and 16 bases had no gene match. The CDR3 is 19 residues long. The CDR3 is CASSPRPGLAGKVVYEQFF. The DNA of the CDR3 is TGTGCCAGCTCACCTCGTCCGGGACTAGCGGGAAAGGTAGTATATGAGCAGTTCTTC.

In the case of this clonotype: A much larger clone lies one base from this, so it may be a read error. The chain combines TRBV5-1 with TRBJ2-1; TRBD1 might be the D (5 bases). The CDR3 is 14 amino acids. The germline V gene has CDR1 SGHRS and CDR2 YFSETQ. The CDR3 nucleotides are TGCGCCGGCAGCTTGATACAGGTGAACAATGAGCAGTTCTTC. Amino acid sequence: CAGSLIQVNNEQFF.

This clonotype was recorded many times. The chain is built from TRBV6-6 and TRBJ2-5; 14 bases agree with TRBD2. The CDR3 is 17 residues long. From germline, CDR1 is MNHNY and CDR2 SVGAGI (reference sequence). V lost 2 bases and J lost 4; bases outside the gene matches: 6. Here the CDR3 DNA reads TGTGCCAGCAGTTACGGACTAGCGGGAGGTTTCGGAGAGACCCAGTACTTC. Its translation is CASSYGLAGGFGETQYF.

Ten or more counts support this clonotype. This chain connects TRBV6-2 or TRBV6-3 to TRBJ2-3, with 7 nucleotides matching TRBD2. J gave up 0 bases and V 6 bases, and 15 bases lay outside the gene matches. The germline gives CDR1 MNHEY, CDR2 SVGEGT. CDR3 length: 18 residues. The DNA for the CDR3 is TGTGCCAGCAGACGACCTCTGGGACGGGAGGATAGCACAGATACGCAGTATTTT. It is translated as CASRRPLGREDSTDTQYF.

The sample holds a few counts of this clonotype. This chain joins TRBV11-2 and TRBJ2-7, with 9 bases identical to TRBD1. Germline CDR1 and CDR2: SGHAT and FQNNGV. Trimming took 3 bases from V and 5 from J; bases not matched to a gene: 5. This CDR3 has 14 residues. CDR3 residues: CASSFRDRVHEQYF. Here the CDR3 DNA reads TGTGCCAGCAGCTTCCGGGACAGGGTCCACGAGCAGTACTTC.

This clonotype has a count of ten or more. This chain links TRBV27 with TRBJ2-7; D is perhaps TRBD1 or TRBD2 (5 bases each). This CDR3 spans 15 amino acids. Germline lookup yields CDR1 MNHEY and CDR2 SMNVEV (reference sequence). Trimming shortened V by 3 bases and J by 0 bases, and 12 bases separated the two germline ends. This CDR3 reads CASSFVSGTSYEQYF. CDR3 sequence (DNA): TGTGCCAGCAGTTTTGTCTCCGGGACCTCCTACGAGCAGTACTTC.

The CDR3 is CASSLLLRGGNTEAFF. In DNA form, the CDR3 reads TGTGCCAGCAGTTTACTTCTCAGGGGGGGAAACACTGAAGCTTTCTTT. This rearrangement joins TRBV11-3 to TRBJ1-1; 7 bases agree with TRBD1. The CDR3 totals 16 residues. V shed 6 bases and J 2 bases; nucleotides not matched to a gene: 12. In germline, CDR1 is SGHNT, CDR2 YENEEA.

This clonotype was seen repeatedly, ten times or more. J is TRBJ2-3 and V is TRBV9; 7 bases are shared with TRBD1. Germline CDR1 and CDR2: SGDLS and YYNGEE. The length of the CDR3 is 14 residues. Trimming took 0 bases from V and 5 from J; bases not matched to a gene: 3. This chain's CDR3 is CASSVEGAGDTQYF. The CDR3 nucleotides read TGTGCCAGCAGCGTAGAGGGGGCCGGAGATACGCAGTATTTT.

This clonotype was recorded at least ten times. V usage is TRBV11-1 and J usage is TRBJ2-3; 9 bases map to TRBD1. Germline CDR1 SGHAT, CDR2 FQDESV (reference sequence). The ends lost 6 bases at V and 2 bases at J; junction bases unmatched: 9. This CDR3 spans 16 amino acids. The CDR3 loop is CASRKGQGLYTDTQYF. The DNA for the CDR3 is TGTGCCAGCAGGAAAGGACAGGGGCTCTACACAGATACGCAGTATTTT. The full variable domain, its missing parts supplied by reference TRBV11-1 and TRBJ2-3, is EAEVAQSPRYKITEKSQAVAFWCDPISGHATLYWYRQILGQGPELLVQFQDESVVDDSQLPKDRFSAERLKGVDSTLKIQPAELGDSAMYLCASRKGQGLYTDTQYFGPGTRLTVL.

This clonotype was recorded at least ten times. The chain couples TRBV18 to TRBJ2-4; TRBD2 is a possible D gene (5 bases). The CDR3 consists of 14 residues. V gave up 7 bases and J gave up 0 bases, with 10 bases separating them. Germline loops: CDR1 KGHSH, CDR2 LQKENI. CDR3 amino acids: CASWMAGAKNIQYF. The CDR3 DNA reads TGTGCCAGCTGGATGGCGGGAGCCAAAAACATTCAGTACTTC.

CDR3 DNA sequence: TGTGCCAGCAGCTCCAGACTAGCCGCGAAGCTGTTTTTT. This sequence encodes CASSSRLAAKLFF. The J gene is TRBJ2-2, the V gene TRBV9, with TRBD2 matching over 7 bases. This CDR3 is built from 13 residues. The germline V gene has CDR1 SGDLS and CDR2 YYNGEE. V lost 4 bases to trimming and J lost 12 bases; unmatched junction nucleotides: 9.

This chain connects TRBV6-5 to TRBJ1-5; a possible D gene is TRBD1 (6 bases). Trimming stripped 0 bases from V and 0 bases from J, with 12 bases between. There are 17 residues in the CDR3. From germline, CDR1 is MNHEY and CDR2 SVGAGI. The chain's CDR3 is CASSYSDPGVSNQPQHF. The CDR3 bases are TGTGCCAGCAGTTACTCTGACCCAGGGGTTAGCAATCAGCCCCAGCATTTT.

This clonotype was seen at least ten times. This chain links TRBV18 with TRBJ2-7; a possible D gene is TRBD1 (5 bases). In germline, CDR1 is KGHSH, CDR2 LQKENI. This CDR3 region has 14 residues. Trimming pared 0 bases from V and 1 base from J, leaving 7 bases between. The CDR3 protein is CASSPPDSSYEQYF. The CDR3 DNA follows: TGTGCCAGCTCACCACCTGACAGTTCCTACGAGCAGTACTTC.

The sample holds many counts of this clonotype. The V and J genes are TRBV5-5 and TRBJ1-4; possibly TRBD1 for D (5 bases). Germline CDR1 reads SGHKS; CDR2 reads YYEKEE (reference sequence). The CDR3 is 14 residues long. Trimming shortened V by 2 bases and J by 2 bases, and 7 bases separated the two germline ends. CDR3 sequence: CASSFRQTNEKLFF. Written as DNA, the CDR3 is TGTGCCAGCAGCTTCCGACAGACTAATGAAAAACTGTTTTTT. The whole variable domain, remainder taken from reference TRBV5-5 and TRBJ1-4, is DAGVTQSPTHLIKTRGQQVTLRCSPISGHKSVSWYQQVLGQGPQFIFQYYEKEERGRGNFPDRFSARQFPNYSSELNVNALLLGDSALYLCASSFRQTNEKLFFGSGTQLSVL.

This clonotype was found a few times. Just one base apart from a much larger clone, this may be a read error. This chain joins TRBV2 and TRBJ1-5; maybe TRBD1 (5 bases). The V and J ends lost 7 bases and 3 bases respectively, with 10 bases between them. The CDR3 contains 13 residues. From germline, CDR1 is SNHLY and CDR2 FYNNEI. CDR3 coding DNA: TGTGCCAGCAAGAGGGGCAACAATCAGCCCCAGCATTTT. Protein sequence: CASKRGNNQPQHF. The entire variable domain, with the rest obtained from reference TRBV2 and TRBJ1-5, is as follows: EPEVTQTPSHQVTQMGQEVILRCVPISNHLYFYWYRQILGQKVEFLVSFYNNEISEKSEIFDDQFSVERPDGSNFTLKIRSTKLEDSAMYFCASKRGNNQPQHFGDGTRLSIL.

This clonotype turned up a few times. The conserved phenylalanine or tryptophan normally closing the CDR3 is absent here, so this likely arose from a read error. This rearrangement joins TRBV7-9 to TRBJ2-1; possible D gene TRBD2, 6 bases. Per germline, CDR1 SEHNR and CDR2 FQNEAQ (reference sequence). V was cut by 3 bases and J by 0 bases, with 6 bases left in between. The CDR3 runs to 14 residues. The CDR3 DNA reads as TGTGCCAGCAGCTTGGGGGGCTCCTACAATGAGCAGTTCCTC. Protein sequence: CASSLGGSYNEQFL.

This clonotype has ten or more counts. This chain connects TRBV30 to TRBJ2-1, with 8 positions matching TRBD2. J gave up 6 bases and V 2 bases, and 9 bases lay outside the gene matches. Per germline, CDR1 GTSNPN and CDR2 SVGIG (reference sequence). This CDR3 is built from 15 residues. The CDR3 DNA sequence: TGTGCCTGGAGTCGTCGCGGGAGGTTAGGCAATGAGCAGTTCTTC. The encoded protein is CAWSRRGRLGNEQFF.

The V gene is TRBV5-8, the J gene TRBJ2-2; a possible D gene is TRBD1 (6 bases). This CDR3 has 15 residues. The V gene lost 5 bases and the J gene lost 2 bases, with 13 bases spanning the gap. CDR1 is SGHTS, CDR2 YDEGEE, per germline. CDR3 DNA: TGTGCCAGCAGGGCCGGGACACATAACACCGGGGAGCTGTTTTTT. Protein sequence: CASRAGTHNTGELFF. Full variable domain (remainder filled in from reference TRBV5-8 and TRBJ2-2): EAGVTQSPTHLIKTRGQQATLRCSPISGHTSVYWYQQALGLGLQFLLWYDEGEERNRGNFPPRFSGRQFPNYSSELNVNALELEDSALYLCASRAGTHNTGELFFGEGSRLTVL.

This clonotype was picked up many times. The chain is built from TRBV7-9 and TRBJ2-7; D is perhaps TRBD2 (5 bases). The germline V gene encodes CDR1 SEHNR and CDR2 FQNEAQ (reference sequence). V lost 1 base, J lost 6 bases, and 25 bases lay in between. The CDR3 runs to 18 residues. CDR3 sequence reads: CASSLVAGASSRLSEQYF. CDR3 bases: TGTGCCAGCAGCTTAGTGGCTGGTGCGTCTAGCCGCCTGAGCGAGCAGTACTTC.

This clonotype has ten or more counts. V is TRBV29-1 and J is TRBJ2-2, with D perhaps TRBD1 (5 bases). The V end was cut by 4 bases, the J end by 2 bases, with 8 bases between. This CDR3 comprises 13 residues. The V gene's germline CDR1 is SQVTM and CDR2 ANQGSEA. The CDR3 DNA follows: TGCAGCGTTGGGACACTTAACACCGGGGAGCTGTTTTTT. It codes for CSVGTLNTGELFF.